A single sample is the source of the 16 T cell receptor beta chains below, sequenced in a study of blood T cell repertoires in COVID-19 (dated by TCRdb to 2020 to 2021). The library was built by means of the immunoSEQ multiplex PCR assay. Entries here come from immuneACCESS through TCRdb and include only in-frame sequences with V and J called. Some clones fail to appear in such tables; in the studies checked, an unresolved V gene covers under half of the shortfall, and the cause of the remainder is unknown. In this sample the table shows around 300,000 clones, 90% of which occur a single time. Over 3.5% of the sample comes from the top ten. Sequencing used PBMCs or T cells enriched from blood (not recorded which). These receptors originate from a woman aged 18-29 years with acute COVID-19.

This clone was counted once. J is TRBJ1-2 and V is TRBV14; D remains unclear. Germline lookup yields CDR1 SGHDN and CDR2 FVKESK. The ends were cut back, 4 bases at V and 5 bases at J, with 17 bases in the middle. The CDR3 consists of 15 residues. CDR3 sequence: CASSPPGFSFYGYTF. The DNA for the CDR3 is TGTGCCAGCAGCCCCCCGGGGTTTTCTTTTTATGGCTACACCTTC.

This chain connects TRBV5-1 to TRBJ2-5; maybe TRBD2 (6 bases). Deletions cut 2 bases from V and 3 bases from J, with 14 bases between. The germline V gene has CDR1 SGHRS and CDR2 YFSETQ. The length of the CDR3 is 15 residues. The CDR3 spells CASSFSPGGEETQYF. The CDR3 DNA follows: TGCGCCAGCAGCTTCTCCCCCGGCGGGGAAGAGACCCAGTACTTC.

The V and J genes are TRBV11-2 and TRBJ1-5; perhaps TRBD1 as D (5 bases). V lost 2 bases and J lost 7, with 15 bases in between. From germline, CDR1 is SGHAT and CDR2 FQNNGV. CDR3 length: 15 residues. CDR3 amino acids: CASSLNRQGGQPQHF. The CDR3 DNA follows: TGTGCCAGCAGCTTAAATCGCCAGGGTGGGCAGCCCCAGCATTTT.

The J gene is TRBJ2-1, the V gene TRBV7-9; 11 bases are a match to TRBD2. With 5 bases clipped from V and 4 bases from J, the junction kept 13 bases outside the gene matches. Germline CDR1 is SEHNR and CDR2 is FQNEAQ (reference sequence). The length of the CDR3 is 18 residues. Here the CDR3 DNA reads TGTGCCAGCAGCCCGACTAGCGGGACTACAAAGGGGTACAATGAGCAGTTCTTC. It is translated as CASSPTSGTTKGYNEQFF. Full variable domain (outside the CDR3, taken from reference TRBV7-9 and TRBJ2-1): DTGVSQNPRHKITKRGQNVTFRCDPISEHNRLYWYRQTLGQGPEFLTYFQNEAQLEKSRLLSDRFSAERPKGSFSTLEIQRTEQGDSAMYLCASSPTSGTTKGYNEQFFGPGTRLTVL.

The genes are TRBV7-9 and TRBJ2-3; the match to TRBD2 covers 9 bases. Germline CDR1 is SEHNR and CDR2 is FQNEAQ (reference sequence). The CDR3 has 18 residues. Trimming took 5 bases from V and 2 from J; bases not matched to a gene: 14. Here the CDR3 reads CASSPQPTLAGFTDTQYF. CDR3 sequence (DNA): TGTGCCAGCAGCCCACAACCCACACTAGCGGGCTTCACAGATACGCAGTATTTT.

This clone was detected only a few times. The chain employs TRBV7-3 and TRBJ2-7; TRBD2 is a possible D gene (5 bases). This CDR3 comprises 15 residues. Trimming shortened V by 1 base and J by 6 bases, and 16 bases separated the two germline ends. Germline V lookup: CDR1 SGHTA, CDR2 FQGTGA. The chain's CDR3 is CASSLKADPTLEQYF. The DNA for the CDR3 is TGTGCCAGCAGCTTAAAAGCGGACCCCACCCTCGAGCAGTACTTC. Based on the CDR3 plus reference TRBV7-3 and TRBJ2-7, the full variable domain is GAGVSQTPSNKVTEKGKYVELRCDPISGHTALYWYRQSLGQGPEFLIYFQGTGAADDSGLPNDRFFAVRPEGSVSTLKIQRTERGDSAVYLCASSLKADPTLEQYFGPGTRLTVT.

Only a few counts were recorded for this clone. The V call is TRBV29-1, the J call TRBJ2-3; tentatively, D is TRBD1 (5 bases). V gave up 6 bases and J gave up 3 bases, with 16 bases separating them. The CDR3 runs 14 residues. Germline V gene lookup returns CDR1 SQVTM and CDR2 ANQGSEA. The CDR3 spells CSVRPHPGTDTQYF. The CDR3 coding sequence is TGCAGCGTCCGGCCACACCCAGGGACAGATACGCAGTATTTT.

This chain connects TRBV20-1 to TRBJ2-6; D is perhaps TRBD1 (6 bases). Trimming stripped 3 bases from V and 0 bases from J, with 12 bases between. The CDR3 length is 16 residues. Per the germline V gene, CDR1 is DFQATT and CDR2 is SNEGSKA (reference sequence). CDR3 nucleotides: TGCAGTGCTAGTGGCAGGGGAAGCTCTGGGGCCAACGTCCTGACTTTC. This gives the protein CSASGRGSSGANVLTF.

This clone was seen a single time. The CDR3 DNA sequence: TGTGCCAGCAGACCGACAGGGGGCACTGAAGCTTTCTTT. It translates to CASRPTGGTEAFF. V is TRBV28 and J is TRBJ1-1, with 9 bases aligning to TRBD1. Trimming cost V 6 bases and J 4 bases; bases outside gene matches: 3. Germline CDR1 is MDHEN and CDR2 is SYDVKM. CDR3 length: 13 amino acids.

This chain links TRBV27 with TRBJ2-3; D not resolved. V shed 1 base and J shed 0 bases, with 11 bases lying between them. This CDR3 comprises 16 residues. Germline assignment: CDR1 MNHEY and CDR2 SMNVEV (reference sequence). CDR3 bases: TGTGCCAGCAGTTTATGGCCCCGCAGGAGCACAGATACGCAGTATTTT. Translated, it gives CASSLWPRRSTDTQYF.

The chain has TRBV7-9 and TRBJ1-1, with D unclear. Germline lookup yields CDR1 SEHNR and CDR2 FQNEAQ (reference sequence). The ends were cut back, 1 base at V and 3 bases at J, with 6 bases in the middle. The CDR3 has 13 residues. The CDR3 bases are TGTGCCAGCAGCTTAGTGGCAGACACTGAAGCTTTCTTT. Translated, it gives CASSLVADTEAFF.

The CDR3 DNA is TGTGCCAGCAGTGAAGCGGTAGGCAGGGCAAACTACGAGCAGTACTTC. Its translation is CASSEAVGRANYEQYF. The chain uses TRBV6-1 and TRBJ2-7, with D perhaps TRBD1 (5 bases). The ends were cut back, 0 bases at V and 3 bases at J, with 15 bases in the middle. The CDR3 contains 16 residues. CDR1 is MNHNS, CDR2 SASEGT, per germline.

The gene calls are TRBV5-1 and TRBJ1-4, with 9 bases aligning to TRBD1. V was clipped by 4 bases and J by 8 bases; unmatched bases: 9. This CDR3 has 15 amino acids. Germline CDR1 SGHRS, CDR2 YFSETQ. This CDR3 reads CASSRPGQGTEKLFF. In nucleotides, the CDR3 is TGCGCCAGCAGCAGACCGGGACAGGGAACGGAAAAACTGTTTTTT.

The genes are TRBV27 and TRBJ1-4; 7 bases are a match to TRBD1. V gave up 5 bases and J gave up 4 bases; unmatched junction bases: 4. CDR1 and CDR2 from the germline V gene are MNHEY and SMNVEV (reference sequence). This CDR3 has 14 amino acids. This CDR3 is CASSRQGGNEKLFF. The CDR3 bases are TGTGCCAGCAGTCGACAGGGCGGTAATGAAAAACTGTTTTTT.

V usage is TRBV29-1 and J usage is TRBJ2-7; perhaps TRBD2 as D (5 bases). Trimming took off 4 bases at V and 7 bases at J, with 11 bases between the two ends. The germline CDR1 and CDR2 sequences are SQVTM and ANQGSEA. The CDR3 totals 11 residues. The CDR3 reads CSVGSSGEQYF. CDR3 bases: TGCAGCGTTGGGTCCAGCGGAGAGCAGTACTTC.

Comments on this clone: The same CDR3 also results from other DNA sequences found in this sample. The chain joins TRBV28 to TRBJ1-6; 8 bases are a match to TRBD1. The V segment lost 2 bases and the J segment 4 bases; nucleotides outside the gene matches: 1. Germline values: CDR1 MDHEN, CDR2 SYDVKM. The CDR3 loop spans 15 amino acids. The CDR3 reads CASSLGTGYNSPLHF. CDR3 in DNA: TGTGCCAGCAGTTTAGGGACAGGTTATAATTCACCCCTCCACTTT.